Below, 8 T cell receptor beta chains from the same sample are listed, as sequenced in a study of blood T cell repertoires in COVID-19. Libraries were prepared by immunoSEQ multiplex PCR; TCRdb keeps only in-frame clonotypes and omits some of them. The sample holds about 170,000 clones; over 80% are singletons and the top ten take 8.4%. The sample was peripheral blood. The origin of the receptors is a woman aged 65 to 85 with acute or convalescent COVID-19.

This clone was found a few times. The chain combines TRBV19 with TRBJ1-4; D is unresolved. Per the germline V gene, CDR1 is LNHDA and CDR2 is SQIVND (reference sequence). CDR3 length equals 13 residues. The ends were cut back, 5 bases at V and 6 bases at J, with 10 bases in the middle. This CDR3 reads CASSEGADEKLFF. CDR3 coding DNA: TGTGCCAGTAGTGAGGGCGCGGATGAAAAACTGTTTTTT.

Only a few counts were recorded for this clone. The rearrangement uses TRBV2 and TRBJ1-1; possible D gene TRBD1, 6 bases. Germline CDR1 is SNHLY and CDR2 is FYNNEI. This CDR3 comprises 12 residues. V was clipped by 11 bases and J by 1 base, with 11 bases between them. The CDR3 protein is CAAPDRNTEAFF. The DNA for the CDR3 is TGTGCCGCCCCGGACAGGAACACTGAAGCTTTCTTT.

The chain recombines TRBV2 with TRBJ1-5, with TRBD1 as a possible D gene (5 bases). The CDR3 spans 19 residues. Germline V gives CDR1 SNHLY, CDR2 FYNNEI. V was cut by 3 bases and J by 0 bases, with 21 bases left in between. CDR3 residues: CASSESKGTLLYSNQPQHF. The DNA of the CDR3 is TGTGCCAGCAGTGAGTCAAAGGGGACTCTCCTGTATAGCAATCAGCCCCAGCATTTT.

The chain is built from TRBV5-1 and TRBJ2-1, with 11 bases lining up with TRBD2. Germline values: CDR1 SGHRS, CDR2 YFSETQ. CDR3 length: 14 amino acids. V trimming: 1 base; J trimming: 7 bases; junction bases outside the gene matches: 1. The CDR3 loop reads CASSLTSGGNEQFF. CDR3 sequence (DNA): TGCGCCAGCAGCTTGACTAGCGGGGGTAATGAGCAGTTCTTC.

The chain joins TRBV20-1 to TRBJ2-7; possibly TRBD1 for D (5 bases). Germline loops: CDR1 DFQATT, CDR2 SNEGSKA (reference sequence). V was trimmed by 3 bases and J by 9 bases, leaving 18 bases between them. The length of the CDR3 is 13 residues. CDR3 region: CSASPGQGSGQYF. CDR3 sequence (DNA): TGCAGTGCTAGTCCCGGGCAGGGTTCAGGGCAGTACTTC.

This clone was seen once. The chain employs TRBV19 and TRBJ1-6; 7 bases are shared with TRBD1. The length of the CDR3 is 15 residues. CDR1 is LNHDA, CDR2 SQIVND, per germline (reference sequence). The junction had 5 bases not matched to a gene; V was cut back by 5 bases and J by 4 bases. The CDR3 loop is CASSSDRYYNSPLHF. The DNA for the CDR3 is TGTGCCAGTAGTTCGGACAGGTATTATAATTCACCCCTCCACTTT.

The CDR3 DNA reads as TGTGCCAGCAGCGTTTGGCGGGTGTACACCGGGGAGCTGTTTTTT. Encoded protein: CASSVWRVYTGELFF. This chain uses TRBV9 with TRBJ2-2; perhaps TRBD2 as D (5 bases). The CDR3 is 15 amino acids. Germline loops: CDR1 SGDLS, CDR2 YYNGEE. V shed 2 bases and J shed 3 bases, with 11 bases lying between them.

The rearrangement links TRBV6-1 to TRBJ1-6; TRBD1 aligns across 7 bases. The germline gives CDR1 MNHNS, CDR2 SASEGT. After removal of 1 base from V and 5 bases from J, the junction contained 2 bases not matched to a gene. The CDR3 has 15 residues. The CDR3 bases are TGTGCCAGCAGTGAAGAGGGACAGAATAATTCACCCCTCCACTTT. This codes for CASSEEGQNNSPLHF.